This TCR beta chain emerged from a study of blood T cell repertoires in COVID-19. The overall study: PBMCs, B-cell-depleted T cells, or T cells were the source of the cDNA or gDNA that made up the material.

Original methodology: How many nucleated cells were present was estimated from reference gene primer amplification. TCRdb's table, derived via immunoSEQ multiplex PCR, lists solely in-frame clones and lacks some. D and trimming come from the DNA, and the V and J calls and clone size come from that table. The table shows 65,000 to 80,000 clones, with about 87% occurring only once. This CDR3 contains 18 residues. The chain is built from TRBV21-1 and TRBJ2-6; TRBD2 was called by the table and not checked on the DNA. TRBV21-1 is described as a pseudogene. The sequencing sample was made of peripheral blood. This receptor was identified in a man aged 45-65 years with active COVID-19. CDR3 sequence reads: CASSKPPSLLRGANVLTF. CDR3 DNA sequence: TGTGCCAGCAGCAAACCACCCTCTTTACTACGTGGGGCCAACGTCCTGACTTTC.